This T cell receptor beta chain was identified in a study of long-term antiretroviral therapy in people with HIV. Study-level points and caveats: ART preceded a rise in diversity that nonetheless stayed lower than in transplant donor controls. Dominance of pre-ART expanded clones persisted, fluctuating and often declining after ART.

Germline V gene lookup returns CDR1 SGDLS and CDR2 YYNGEE. CDR3 length equals 14 residues. The ends were cut back, 0 bases at V and 8 bases at J, with 9 bases in the middle. The study drew at least one pre-ART and at least two post-ART PBMC samples from every donor. The immunoSEQ assay was v3.0, run at survey level. Each sample aimed for about 35,000-50,000 sequenced T-cell genomes. Assay: immunoSEQ multiplex PCR; the TCRdb copy retains only in-frame clones and omits some. The data show about 26,000 clones, 82% seen once. In this sample, this clone turned up a few times. Antigen specificity is unknown. The receptor comes from a man between 45 and 60 years old with HIV. This chain connects TRBV9 to TRBJ1-6; TRBD1 might be the D (6 bases). The specimen comprised unsorted PBMCs, sampled 2.9 years after starting antiretroviral therapy. The CDR3 DNA reads as TGTGCCAGCAGCGTAGGACAGGTCTATTCACCCCTCCACTTT. The encoded protein is CASSVGQVYSPLHF.